Listed below are T cell receptor beta chains from one sample, sequenced in a study of low-dose radiotherapy and immunotherapy resistance in tumors. MiXCR, applied by TCRdb to the reads, yields one record per CDR3 protein. The sample contains 80,000 to 95,000 distinct CDR3 sequences, more than 8% of which appear only once. The starting material was PBMCs, obtained before treatment. The receptor set was obtained from a male donor with prostate cancer. CDR3s include the opening cysteine and the closing phenylalanine or tryptophan. D genes are given only for firm matches. A row's size may be missing; if present it is once, few, many or a size class.

d_call cdr3_length j_call v_call clone_size cdr3_nt cdr3_aa
TRBD1 14 TRBJ1-6 TRBV7-2 many TGTGCCAGCAGCTTAGGACAGGGCGGCTCACCCCTCCACTTT CASSLGQGGSPLHF
TRBD1 14 TRBJ2-7 TRBV12-3/TRBV12-4 many TGTGCCAGCAGTTTTGGGACAGGGGGCTACGAGCAGTACTTC CASSFGTGGYEQYF
- 13 TRBJ2-7 TRBV6-5 many TGTGCCAGCAGTTTTACCCAGAGGGACGAGCAGTACTTC CASSFTQRDEQYF
- 15 TRBJ1-1 TRBV6-2/TRBV6-3 many TGTGCCAGCAGTCGTAACCCTTTCTTGAACACTGAAGCTTTCTTT CASSRNPFLNTEAFF
- 14 TRBJ2-2 TRBV4-2 few TGTGCCAGCAGCCAGAACCCCGACACCGGGGAGCTGTTTTTT CASSQNPDTGELFF
- 16 TRBJ1-1 TRBV5-1 many TGCGCCAGCAGCTCGGGGAGCGGCGCAAAGAACACTGAAGCTTTCTTT CASSSGSGAKNTEAFF
- 14 TRBJ1-6 TRBV2 few TGTGCCAGCAGTGCCGGGATTTATAATTCACCCCTCCACTTT CASSAGIYNSPLHF
- 15 TRBJ2-7 TRBV28 - TGTGCCAGCAGTCCAATCAGGGGGGGCATCAACGAGCAGTACTTC CASSPIRGGINEQYF
TRBD2 9 TRBJ2-1 TRBV6-5 many TGTGCCACACAGCGGGGTCAGTTCTTC CATQRGQFF
- 14 TRBJ2-7 TRBV18 many TGTGCCAGCTCACCCCCCGTTAGCTCCTACGAGCAGTACTTC CASSPPVSSYEQYF
- 13 TRBJ1-1 TRBV2 many TGTGCCAGCAGTGTCATGGGAAACACTGAAGCTTTCTTT CASSVMGNTEAFF
- 14 TRBJ2-6 TRBV29-1 few TGCAGCGTTGGTCCGGGGCTAGAGACCAACGTCCTGACTTTC CSVGPGLETNVLTF
TRBD1 14 TRBJ2-1 TRBV18 many TGTGCCAGCTCACCCAACTTACACGGACAGGGTCCGTTCTTC CASSPNLHGQGPFF
- 16 TRBJ2-2 TRBV5-1 many TGCGCCAGCAGCTCGCCCGGCTTGAAGAACACCGGGGAGCTGTTTTTT CASSSPGLKNTGELFF
- 14 TRBJ2-2 TRBV18 many TGTGCCAGCTCACCACCAGGCAACACCGGGGAGCTGTTTTTT CASSPPGNTGELFF
- 12 TRBJ2-3 TRBV7-2 many TGTGCCAGCAGCCTCTGGTCAGATACGCAGTATTTT CASSLWSDTQYF